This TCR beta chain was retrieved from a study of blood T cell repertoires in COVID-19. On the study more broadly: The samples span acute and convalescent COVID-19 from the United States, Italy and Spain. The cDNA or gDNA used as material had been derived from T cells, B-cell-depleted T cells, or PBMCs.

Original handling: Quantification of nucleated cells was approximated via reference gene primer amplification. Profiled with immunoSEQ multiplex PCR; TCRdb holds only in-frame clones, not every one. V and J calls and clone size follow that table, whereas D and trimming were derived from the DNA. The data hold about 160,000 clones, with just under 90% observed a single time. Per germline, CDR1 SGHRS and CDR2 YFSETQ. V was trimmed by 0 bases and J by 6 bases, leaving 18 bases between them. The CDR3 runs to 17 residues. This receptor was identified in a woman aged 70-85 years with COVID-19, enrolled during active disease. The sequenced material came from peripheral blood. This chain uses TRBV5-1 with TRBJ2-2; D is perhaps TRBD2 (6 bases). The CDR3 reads CASSLEVGGSGSGELFF. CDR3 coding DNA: TGCGCCAGCAGCTTGGAAGTTGGAGGGTCAGGCTCCGGGGAGCTGTTTTTT.